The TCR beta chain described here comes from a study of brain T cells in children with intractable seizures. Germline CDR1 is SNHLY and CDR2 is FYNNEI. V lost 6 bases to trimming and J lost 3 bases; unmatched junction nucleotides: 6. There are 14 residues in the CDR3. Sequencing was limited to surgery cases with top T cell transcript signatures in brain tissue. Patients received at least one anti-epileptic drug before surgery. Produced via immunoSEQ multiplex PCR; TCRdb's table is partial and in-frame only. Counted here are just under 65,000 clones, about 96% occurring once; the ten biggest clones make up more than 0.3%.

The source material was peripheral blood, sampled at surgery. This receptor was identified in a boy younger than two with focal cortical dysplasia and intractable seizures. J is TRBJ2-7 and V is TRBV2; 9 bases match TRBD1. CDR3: CASSTGGAFYEQYF. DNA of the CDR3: TGTGCCAGCAGCACAGGGGGCGCTTTCTACGAGCAGTACTTC.